These 25 T cell receptor beta chains were sequenced from one sample in a study of T cell repertoires in cytomegalovirus infection. Each CDR3 protein is one row after TCRdb ran MiXCR on the reads. The table has 900,000 to 950,000 distinct CDR3 sequences, under 40% seen once. These receptors are not linked to any known antigen. Sample: cultured CD8+ T cells from PBMCs, taken from culture after CMV antigen stimulation. These receptors originate from a human donor in good health (CMV status not recorded). Some clones in this sample may be carry-over from other donors' samples.

This clonotype was observed a handful of times. CDR3 sequence: CASSYSVANTEAFF. DNA for the CDR3: TGTGCCAGCAGTTACTCGGTGGCGAACACTGAAGCTTTCTTT. The rearrangement joins TRBV6-5 to TRBJ1-1; D not resolved. The CDR3 extends over 14 amino acids. V gave up 0 bases and J gave up 1 base, with 6 bases separating them. Germline CDR1 is MNHEY and CDR2 is SVGAGI.

This clonotype was recorded many times. The gene calls are TRBV7-2 and TRBJ2-7; D possibly corresponds to TRBD2 (5 bases). The CDR3 is 13 residues long. V dropped 6 bases and J dropped 2 bases, with 11 bases sitting between them. Germline-derived CDR1 and CDR2 are SGHTA and FQGNSA. CDR3 loop: CASRPTGTYEQYF. CDR3 in DNA: TGTGCCAGCAGACCAACCGGGACCTACGAGCAGTACTTC.

This clonotype was recorded many times. The V call is TRBV7-2, the J call TRBJ1-4; D is unresolved. This CDR3 has 15 residues. The V gene lost 5 bases and the J gene lost 0 bases, with 10 bases spanning the gap. Germline CDR1 and CDR2: SGHTA and FQGNSA. CDR3 sequence: CASSPVPTTNEKLFF. The DNA of the CDR3 is TGTGCCAGCAGCCCAGTCCCTACAACTAATGAAAAACTGTTTTTT.

This clonotype came up many times. The genes are TRBV7-2 and TRBJ2-5, with 10 bases fitting TRBD2. This CDR3 is built from 14 residues. With 6 bases clipped from V and 0 bases from J, the junction kept 1 base outside the gene matches. Germline V lookup: CDR1 SGHTA, CDR2 FQGNSA. CDR3: CASRLAGHQETQYF. CDR3 DNA: TGTGCCAGCAGACTAGCGGGGCACCAAGAGACCCAGTACTTC.

The genes are TRBV3-1 and TRBJ1-2, with a tentative D call TRBD1 (5 bases). The CDR3 is made up of 15 amino acids. CDR1 and CDR2 (germline): LGHDT, YNNKEL (reference sequence). With 0 bases removed from V and 5 bases from J, the gap between germline ends came to 13 bases. The CDR3 nucleotides read TGTGCCAGCAGCCAAGATGGGGCACTAGCTTATGGCTACACCTTC. It codes for CASSQDGALAYGYTF. The full variable domain, with the rest looked up from reference TRBV3-1 and TRBJ1-2, is DTAVSQTPKYLVTQMGNDKSIKCEQNLGHDTMYWYKQDSKKFLKIMFSYNNKELIINETVPNRFSPKSPDKAHLNLHINSLELGDSAVYFCASSQDGALAYGYTFGSGTRLTVV.

The V call is TRBV5-1, the J call TRBJ1-1; 8 nucleotides match TRBD1. The CDR3 length is 11 residues. Germline CDR1 reads SGHRS; CDR2 reads YFSETQ. V lost 4 bases to trimming and J lost 7 bases; unmatched junction nucleotides: 0. DNA of the CDR3: TGCGCCAGCAGCGGACAGGGTGAAGCTTTCTTT. It specifies CASSGQGEAFF.

The CDR3 DNA reads TGCGCCAGCAGCACACGGACAGTTCCGGACACCGGGGAGCTGTTTTTT. Amino acid sequence: CASSTRTVPDTGELFF. The chain recombines TRBV5-1 with TRBJ2-2; TRBD1 might be the D (6 bases). Trimming stripped 4 bases from V and 3 bases from J, with 16 bases between. The CDR3 length is 16 residues. Germline CDR1 SGHRS, CDR2 YFSETQ.

V and J are TRBV6-2 or TRBV6-3 and TRBJ1-1; tentatively, D is TRBD1 (6 bases). The CDR3 runs 16 residues. Germline CDR1 and CDR2: MNHEY and SVGEGT. The V end lost 2 bases, the J end lost 5 bases, and 18 bases lay between the germline ends. CDR3 sequence reads: CASSYEGGTSLTEAFF. The CDR3 bases are TGTGCCAGCAGTTACGAGGGGGGGACCTCTTTGACTGAAGCTTTCTTT.

The V gene is TRBV2, the J gene TRBJ1-2; TRBD1 matches 7 bases. The CDR3 runs to 16 residues. Looked up from germline, CDR1 is SNHLY and CDR2 is FYNNEI. V lost 2 bases, J lost 0 bases, and 6 bases stayed unmatched. The CDR3 loop reads CASSERDSRANYGYTF. The CDR3 coding sequence is TGTGCCAGCAGTGAAAGGGACAGTAGAGCTAACTATGGCTACACCTTC.

The chain recombines TRBV19 with TRBJ2-5; perhaps D is TRBD1 or TRBD2 (5 bases each). V dropped 5 bases and J dropped 2 bases, with 15 bases sitting between them. Germline assignment: CDR1 LNHDA and CDR2 SQIVND (reference sequence). The CDR3 covers 15 residues. Written as DNA, the CDR3 is TGTGCCAGTAGTTATCACACCTGGGGGCAAGAGACCCAGTACTTC. This translates into CASSYHTWGQETQYF.

The chain joins TRBV24-1 to TRBJ1-1; no definite D call. The ends were cut back, 4 bases at V and 5 bases at J, with 13 bases in the middle. The CDR3 loop spans 14 amino acids. The germline V gene has CDR1 KGHDR and CDR2 SFDVKD. The CDR3 sequence: CATSDWATDTEAFF. As DNA, the CDR3 is TGTGCCACCAGTGACTGGGCAACGGATACTGAAGCTTTCTTT.

The CDR3 DNA reads as TGTGCCAGCAATCAACGGGCCGGTGGCTACACCTTC. It encodes CASNQRAGGYTF. The chain combines TRBV13 with TRBJ1-2; no clear D. The germline gives CDR1 PRHDT, CDR2 FYEKMQ (reference sequence). This CDR3 spans 12 amino acids. V was trimmed by 7 bases and J by 7 bases, leaving 13 bases between them. Combining the CDR3 with reference TRBV13 and TRBJ1-2 gives the whole variable domain AAGVIQSPRHLIKEKRETATLKCYPIPRHDTVYWYQQGPGQDPQFLISFYEKMQSDKGSIPDRFSAQQFSDYHSELNMSSLELGDSALYFCASNQRAGGYTFGSGTRLTVV.

For this clonotype: Being one base from a much bigger clone, this may be a read error. V usage is TRBV7-2 and J usage is TRBJ2-5, with D perhaps matching TRBD2 (5 bases). Germline V gene lookup returns CDR1 SGHTA and CDR2 FQGNSA. The CDR3 loop spans 14 amino acids. Trimming pared 3 bases from V and 2 bases from J, leaving 10 bases between. The CDR3 DNA reads TGTACCAGCAGCTTGCCCGGGAATCAAGAGACCCAGTACTTC. Amino acid sequence: CTSSLPGNQETQYF. The variable domain in full, with the rest retrieved from reference TRBV7-2 and TRBJ2-5, is GAGVSQSPSNKVTEKGKDVELRCDPISGHTALYWYRQSLGQGLEFLIYFQGNSAPDKSGLPSDRFSAERTGGSVSTLTIQRTQQEDSAVYLCTSSLPGNQETQYFGPGTRLLVL.

This clonotype was detected a few times. This sequence joins TRBV10-3 and TRBJ2-7; 8 positions agree with TRBD1. CDR1 and CDR2 (germline): ENHRY, SYGVKD. This CDR3 comprises 16 residues. V dropped 6 bases and J dropped 5; count of bases not matched to a gene: 15. The CDR3 sequence: CAIRPGPGQGRNEQYV. CDR3 nucleotide sequence: TGTGCCATCAGACCCGGCCCTGGACAGGGAAGGAACGAGCAGTACGTC.

The chain recombines TRBV4-1 with TRBJ2-3; D call uncertain. The V gene lost 4 bases and the J gene lost 6 bases, with 11 bases spanning the gap. Per the germline V gene, CDR1 is MGHRA and CDR2 is YSYEKL. This CDR3 spans 13 amino acids. CDR3 sequence: CASSPRMGDTQYF. The DNA for the CDR3 is TGCGCCAGCAGCCCAAGGATGGGGGATACGCAGTATTTT.

This chain links TRBV6-4 with TRBJ1-6, with D possibly being TRBD1 (5 bases). Per the germline V gene, CDR1 is MRHNA and CDR2 is SNTAGT. Trimming stripped 3 bases from V and 9 bases from J, with 12 bases between. The CDR3 consists of 14 residues. The CDR3 is CASSEAAGTSPLHF. Written as DNA, the CDR3 is TGTGCCAGCAGTGAAGCGGCAGGGACTTCACCCCTCCACTTT.

This chain uses TRBV18 with TRBJ2-7, with 9 nucleotides matching TRBD1. This CDR3 has 15 amino acids. The ends lost 6 bases at V and 4 bases at J; junction bases unmatched: 10. CDR1 is KGHSH, CDR2 LQKENI, per germline. The CDR3 nucleotides read TGTGCCAGCTCCGAGTTTAGGACAGGGGAATACGAGCAGTACTTC. Translated, it gives CASSEFRTGEYEQYF.

This clonotype has a handful of counts. The chain recombines TRBV7-2 with TRBJ2-5; D is ambiguous. This CDR3 has 13 residues. V dropped 4 bases and J dropped 4 bases, with 10 bases sitting between them. Per the germline V gene, CDR1 is SGHTA and CDR2 is FQGNSA. The CDR3 nucleotides read TGTGCCAGCAGCTCGACCACGCGAGAGACCCAGTACTTC. It yields the protein CASSSTTRETQYF.

V is TRBV19 and J is TRBJ1-2; the match to TRBD1 covers 8 bases. The germline V gene encodes CDR1 LNHDA and CDR2 SQIVND (reference sequence). CDR3 length: 13 amino acids. Trimming at V came to 8 bases and at J to 8 bases, leaving 10 bases not matched to a gene. The CDR3 DNA is TGTGCCAGTGGAAAGACAGGGGATGGAGGCTACACCTTC. Protein sequence: CASGKTGDGGYTF.

The genes are TRBV20-1 and TRBJ1-1; D call uncertain. Germline V gene sequence: CDR1 DFQATT, CDR2 SNEGSKA (reference sequence). The V gene lost 3 bases and the J gene lost 1 base, with 9 bases spanning the gap. CDR3 length: 13 residues. CDR3 sequence: CSARWQKNTEAFF. The CDR3 nucleotides are TGCAGTGCTAGGTGGCAGAAGAACACTGAAGCTTTCTTT.

The chain is built from TRBV5-1 and TRBJ2-7; D is perhaps TRBD1 (6 bases). Per germline, CDR1 SGHRS and CDR2 YFSETQ. The V end lost 1 base, the J end lost 0 bases, and 8 bases lay between the germline ends. This CDR3 has 14 residues. The DNA of the CDR3 is TGCGCCAGCAGCTTGTACAGGGACTCCTACGAGCAGTACTTC. This gives the protein CASSLYRDSYEQYF.

V usage is TRBV2 and J usage is TRBJ2-7; 7 bases align to TRBD1. The CDR3 totals 15 residues. The germline gives CDR1 SNHLY, CDR2 FYNNEI. V shed 5 bases and J 5 bases; nucleotides not matched to a gene: 12. The CDR3 sequence is CASSYRGRLGNEQYF. CDR3 sequence (DNA): TGTGCCAGCAGTTACAGGGGACGGCTCGGCAACGAGCAGTACTTC.

This clonotype showed up just a few times. At one end, the junction sequence differs from germline, possibly due to a read error. V and J are TRBV7-7 and TRBJ2-5; a weak D match, TRBD2 (6 bases). Germline CDR1 reads SSHAT; CDR2 reads FNYEAQ (reference sequence). CDR3 length: 15 residues. The CDR3 nucleotides read TGTGCTAGCAGCTTTTTTTCGGGGGTCCAAGAGACCCAGTACTTC. Its translation: CASSFFSGVQETQYF.

This chain's CDR3 is CSASYNEQFF. The CDR3 DNA sequence: TGCAGTGCTTCTTACAATGAGCAGTTCTTC. The chain employs TRBV20-1 and TRBJ2-1, with D unclear. The germline CDR1 and CDR2 sequences are DFQATT and SNEGSKA (reference sequence). There are 10 residues in the CDR3. Trimming removed 5 bases from V and 4 bases from J, with 3 bases in between.

The rearrangement uses TRBV27 and TRBJ2-5; a weak D match, TRBD2 (5 bases). Between the trimmed V and J ends, which lost 5 bases and 2 bases, there was a span of 9 bases. The CDR3 length is 13 residues. Germline loops: CDR1 MNHEY, CDR2 SMNVEV (reference sequence). The DNA for the CDR3 is TGTGCCAGCAGTCCTGGGGAGCAAGAGACCCAGTACTTC. This sequence encodes CASSPGEQETQYF.